Below are 25 T cell receptor beta chains sequenced from a single sample in a study of T cells after posttransplantation cyclophosphamide. Busulfan-fludarabine conditioning, marrow transplant, and cyclophosphamide on days +3 and +4 were administered. Measured with immunoSEQ multiplex PCR; TCRdb has only the in-frame clones, and not every one. Of some 43,000 clones listed, around 91% are singletons. Material: PBMCs, obtained less than 70 days after allogeneic stem cell transplant with posttransplant cyclophosphamide. The source of these receptors is a male patient aged 60-69 years who received an allogeneic stem cell transplant from a related donor and was CMV-positive. These T cells may partly come from the graft donor.

This rearrangement joins TRBV18 to TRBJ1-4; D not resolved. Trimming pared 1 base from V and 7 bases from J, leaving 7 bases between. The CDR3 is made up of 13 amino acids. CDR1 and CDR2 from the germline V gene are KGHSH and LQKENI. DNA for the CDR3: TGTGCCAGCTCACCACTCCCCAGTGAAAAACTGTTTTTT. Translation: CASSPLPSEKLFF.

This chain connects TRBV4-1 to TRBJ1-5; D is perhaps TRBD1 (5 bases). The CDR3 has 15 amino acids. Deletions cut 1 base from V and 5 bases from J, with 12 bases between. Germline assignment: CDR1 MGHRA and CDR2 YSYEKL. The CDR3 spells CASSQVGGGDQPQHF. Written as DNA, the CDR3 is TGCGCCAGCAGCCAAGTGGGCGGGGGAGATCAGCCCCAGCATTTT.

The chain carries TRBV4-1 and TRBJ2-7, with D perhaps matching TRBD1 (5 bases). Looked up from germline, CDR1 is MGHRA and CDR2 is YSYEKL. CDR3 length: 17 residues. Trimming took 1 base from V and 4 from J, leaving 20 bases between them. The CDR3 region is CASSQGEGFRVGYEQYF. The CDR3 coding sequence is TGCGCCAGCAGCCAAGGCGAAGGTTTCAGGGTCGGGTACGAGCAGTACTTC.

The J gene is TRBJ1-4, the V gene TRBV4-2; the match to TRBD1 covers 10 bases. The CDR3 extends over 16 amino acids. The germline V gene encodes CDR1 LGHNA and CDR2 YNFKEQ. Germline trimming cut 4 bases from V and 0 bases from J; bases unmatched to any gene: 2. CDR3 amino acids: CASSPGQGTTNEKLFF. The CDR3 DNA follows: TGTGCCAGCAGCCCGGGACAGGGGACAACTAATGAAAAACTGTTTTTT.

This chain uses TRBV30 with TRBJ1-2; 8 nucleotides align to TRBD1. The CDR3 is 14 residues long. Unmatched junction bases numbered 2, after V lost 0 bases and J lost 2 bases. CDR1 is GTSNPN and CDR2 is SVGIG in the germline V gene (reference sequence). The CDR3 DNA reads as TGTGCCTGGAGTGTACAGGGGGAGAACTATGGCTACACCTTC. Its translation: CAWSVQGENYGYTF.

The chain employs TRBV5-6 and TRBJ1-2; D remains ambiguous. The V and J ends lost 3 bases and 2 bases respectively, with 14 bases between them. The V gene's germline CDR1 is SGHDT and CDR2 YYEEEE. CDR3 length: 15 amino acids. CDR3 residues: CASSYLGSENYGYTF. CDR3 in DNA: TGTGCCAGCAGCTACCTGGGGAGCGAAAACTATGGCTACACCTTC. Full variable domain (outside the CDR3, taken from reference TRBV5-6 and TRBJ1-2): DAGVTQSPTHLIKTRGQQVTLRCSPKSGHDTVSWYQQALGQGPQFIFQYYEEEERQRGNFPDRFSGHQFPNYSSELNVNALLLGDSALYLCASSYLGSENYGYTFGSGTRLTVV.

This clone showed up just once. The rearrangement uses TRBV4-1 and TRBJ1-2, with 8 nucleotides matching TRBD1. V gave up 2 bases and J gave up 4 bases; unmatched junction bases: 9. Germline CDR1 reads MGHRA; CDR2 reads YSYEKL. The length of the CDR3 is 16 residues. The CDR3 is CASSQFVQGAGYGYTF. CDR3 nucleotide sequence: TGCGCCAGCAGCCAATTCGTCCAGGGGGCAGGCTATGGCTACACCTTC.

The chain recombines TRBV19 with TRBJ2-3, with TRBD2 matching 9 bases. The germline CDR1 and CDR2 sequences are LNHDA and SQIVND (reference sequence). The CDR3 spans 15 residues. Losses at the gene ends were 3 bases for V and 6 bases for J; bases not matched to a gene: 7. The CDR3 sequence: CASSMGLAGADTQYF. As DNA, the CDR3 is TGTGCCAGTAGTATGGGGTTAGCGGGGGCTGATACGCAGTATTTT.

The V call is TRBV5-1, the J call TRBJ1-6; TRBD1 is a possible D gene (6 bases). The V end was cut by 7 bases, the J end by 6 bases, with 17 bases between. In germline, CDR1 is SGHRS, CDR2 YFSETQ. This CDR3 region has 15 residues. CDR3 region: CASSPSGGPNSPLHF. CDR3 coding DNA: TGCGCCAGCTCTCCCTCGGGGGGCCCTAATTCACCCCTCCACTTT. The full variable domain, rest sourced from reference TRBV5-1 and TRBJ1-6, is KAGVTQTPRYLIKTRGQQVTLSCSPISGHRSVSWYQQTPGQGLQFLFEYFSETQRNKGNFPGRFSGRQFSNSRSEMNVSTLELGDSALYLCASSPSGGPNSPLHFGNGTRLTVT.

V is TRBV5-1 and J is TRBJ1-4; D gene ambiguous. CDR3 size: 17 residues. Germline CDR1 and CDR2: SGHRS and YFSETQ. The V end was cut by 2 bases, the J end by 4 bases, with 18 bases between. The CDR3 sequence: CASSFSWARQSNEKLFF. In nucleotides, the CDR3 is TGCGCCAGCAGCTTCAGTTGGGCGAGACAAAGTAATGAAAAACTGTTTTTT.

The V call is TRBV10-3, the J call TRBJ2-2, with 15 bases that match TRBD2. This CDR3 comprises 19 residues. Per germline, CDR1 ENHRY and CDR2 SYGVKD. V shed 1 base and J 6 bases; nucleotides not matched to a gene: 9. CDR3 amino acids: CAISEFHGLAGGPAGELFF. As DNA, the CDR3 is TGTGCCATCAGTGAGTTCCACGGACTAGCGGGGGGGCCTGCCGGGGAGCTGTTTTTT.

V and J are TRBV7-2 and TRBJ1-5; D remains ambiguous. Trimming pared 4 bases from V and 4 bases from J, leaving 8 bases between. Germline V gene data show CDR1 as SGHTA and CDR2 as FQGNSA. The CDR3 length is 13 residues. The CDR3 bases are TGTGCCAGCAGCTACCACACGAATCAGCCCCAGCATTTT. Protein: CASSYHTNQPQHF.

The chain uses TRBV29-1 and TRBJ1-1; D remains unclear. Trimming shortened V by 8 bases and J by 1 base, and 5 bases separated the two germline ends. CDR1 and CDR2 from the germline V gene are SQVTM and ANQGSEA. This CDR3 has 10 residues. The CDR3 bases are TGCAGCCCGTCGAACACTGAAGCTTTCTTT. It translates to CSPSNTEAFF.

This rearrangement joins TRBV5-1 to TRBJ2-3; TRBD1 agrees at 7 bases. The CDR3 totals 17 residues. J lost 1 base, V lost 4 bases, and 12 bases had no gene match. Germline loops: CDR1 SGHRS, CDR2 YFSETQ. The CDR3 DNA reads as TGCGCCAGCAGCATAGACAGGGTCGAGGAGGGCACAGATACGCAGTATTTT. The encoded protein is CASSIDRVEEGTDTQYF.

For this clone: Mismatch with germline at one junction end may stem from a read error. This chain joins TRBV25-1 and TRBJ2-5, with 7 bases fitting TRBD1. The CDR3 runs to 14 residues. The germline V gene has CDR1 MGHDK and CDR2 SYGVNS. CDR3 nucleotide sequence: TGTGCCAGCAGTGCCCGACAGGGACAAGAGACCCGGTACTTC. The encoded protein is CASSARQGQETRYF.

The rearrangement links TRBV19 to TRBJ2-1; possibly TRBD2 for D (6 bases). Looked up from germline, CDR1 is LNHDA and CDR2 is SQIVND (reference sequence). V dropped 4 bases and J dropped 6 bases, with 13 bases sitting between them. The CDR3 consists of 14 residues. CDR3 protein: CASSTSGGSNEQFF. The CDR3, as DNA: TGTGCCAGTAGTACCTCTGGGGGGAGCAATGAGCAGTTCTTC.

The chain links TRBV5-4 to TRBJ2-7, with 9 bases fitting TRBD2. CDR3 length: 17 amino acids. The trim removed 1 base at V and 0 bases at J, leaving 8 bases unmatched. The germline CDR1 and CDR2 sequences are SGHNT and YYREEE (reference sequence). CDR3 sequence (DNA): TGTGCCAGCAGCTTGAAAGCGGGGGGCTCAAGCTCCTACGAGCAGTACGTC. Translated: CASSLKAGGSSSYEQYV.

This clone was recorded a few times. The chain links TRBV2 to TRBJ1-1, with D maybe TRBD1 (6 bases). Germline V gene sequence: CDR1 SNHLY, CDR2 FYNNEI. Trimming removed 7 bases from V and 3 bases from J, with 15 bases in between. The CDR3 contains 14 residues. The CDR3: CASTGSTGYTEAFF. The CDR3 nucleotides are TGTGCCAGCACCGGATCTACAGGGTACACTGAAGCTTTCTTT.

The chain couples TRBV7-8 to TRBJ1-1; D gene uncertain. With 8 bases removed from V and 6 bases from J, the gap between germline ends came to 25 bases. This CDR3 comprises 16 residues. The germline CDR1 and CDR2 sequences are SGHVS and FQNEAQ. CDR3 bases: TGTGCCAGCGCAATTCGGGAGCCATCGACGGGCCCTGAAGCTTTCTTT. Protein sequence: CASAIREPSTGPEAFF.

The chain joins TRBV7-9 to TRBJ1-2; D is perhaps TRBD1 (5 bases). The V end lost 6 bases, the J end lost 1 base, and 12 bases lay between the germline ends. The CDR3 is made up of 14 amino acids. Germline CDR1 reads SEHNR; CDR2 reads FQNEAQ (reference sequence). The CDR3 region is CASRGGGGNYGYTF. The DNA for the CDR3 is TGTGCCAGCAGGGGGGGTGGGGGTAACTATGGCTACACCTTC.

DNA for the CDR3: TGTGCCAGCAGCTCGAGAACCGACAGTGGAATTGTCCGAACTGAAGCTTTCTTT. Its translation: CASSSRTDSGIVRTEAFF. The chain carries TRBV5-6 and TRBJ1-1, with D perhaps TRBD1 (5 bases). V was cut by 3 bases and J by 5 bases, with 26 bases left in between. The CDR3 sequence is 18 residues long. Germline assignment: CDR1 SGHDT and CDR2 YYEEEE. Together with reference TRBV5-6 and TRBJ1-1, the CDR3 gives the full variable domain: DAGVTQSPTHLIKTRGQQVTLRCSPKSGHDTVSWYQQALGQGPQFIFQYYEEEERQRGNFPDRFSGHQFPNYSSELNVNALLLGDSALYLCASSSRTDSGIVRTEAFFGQGTRLTVV.

The chain couples TRBV27 to TRBJ1-2; D remains ambiguous. Per germline, CDR1 MNHEY and CDR2 SMNVEV (reference sequence). V was cut by 6 bases and J by 0 bases, with 11 bases left in between. The CDR3 covers 14 residues. The CDR3, as DNA: TGTGCCAGCAGCTCGGGTGGTTCTAACTATGGCTACACCTTC. The encoded protein is CASSSGGSNYGYTF.

Here the CDR3 reads CASRPGGTAGGEQFF. DNA of the CDR3: TGTGCCAGCAGACCCGGGGGGACAGCGGGGGGTGAGCAGTTCTTC. The chain joins TRBV6-5 to TRBJ2-1; TRBD2 agrees at 9 bases. CDR3 size: 15 residues. The trim removed 6 bases at V and 9 bases at J, leaving 12 bases unmatched. The germline V gene encodes CDR1 MNHEY and CDR2 SVGAGI.

The chain carries TRBV7-9 and TRBJ1-1; 7 bases are shared with TRBD1. V lost 5 bases to trimming and J lost 4 bases; unmatched junction nucleotides: 7. Germline V gene sequence: CDR1 SEHNR, CDR2 FQNEAQ (reference sequence). The CDR3 has 14 amino acids. The CDR3 DNA is TGTGCCAGCAGCCATAAGGGACAGTTCACTGAAGCTTTCTTT. Translation: CASSHKGQFTEAFF. Full variable domain (remainder filled in from reference TRBV7-9 and TRBJ1-1): DTGVSQNPRHKITKRGQNVTFRCDPISEHNRLYWYRQTLGQGPEFLTYFQNEAQLEKSRLLSDRFSAERPKGSFSTLEIQRTEQGDSAMYLCASSHKGQFTEAFFGQGTRLTVV.

The gene calls are TRBV19 and TRBJ1-1; D might be TRBD1 (5 bases). The V gene's germline CDR1 is LNHDA and CDR2 SQIVND (reference sequence). The CDR3 runs 15 residues. V was pared by 3 bases and J by 1 base, with 12 bases between. CDR3: CASSISRDPNTEAFF. Here the CDR3 DNA reads TGTGCCAGTAGTATTTCGCGGGACCCGAACACTGAAGCTTTCTTT.